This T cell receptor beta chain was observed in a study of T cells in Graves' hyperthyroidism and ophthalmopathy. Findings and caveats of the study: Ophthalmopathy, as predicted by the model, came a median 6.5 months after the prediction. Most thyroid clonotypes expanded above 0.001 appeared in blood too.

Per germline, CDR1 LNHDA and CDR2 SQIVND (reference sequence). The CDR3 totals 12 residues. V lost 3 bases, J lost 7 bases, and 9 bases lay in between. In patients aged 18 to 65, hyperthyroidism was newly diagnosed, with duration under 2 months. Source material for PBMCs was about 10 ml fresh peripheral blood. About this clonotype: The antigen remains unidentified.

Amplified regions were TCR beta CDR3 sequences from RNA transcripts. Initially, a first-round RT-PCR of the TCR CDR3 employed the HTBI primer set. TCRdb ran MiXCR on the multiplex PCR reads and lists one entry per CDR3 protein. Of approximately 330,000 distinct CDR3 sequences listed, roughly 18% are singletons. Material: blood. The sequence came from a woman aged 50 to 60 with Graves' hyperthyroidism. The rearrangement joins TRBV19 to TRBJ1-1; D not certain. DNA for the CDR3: TGTGCCAGTAGTATCGGACGGATTGAAGCTTTCTTT. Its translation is CASSIGRIEAFF.